These T cell receptor beta chains were read from a single sample in a study of CD4 T cell repertoires in COVID-19. Only in-frame clones appear in the TCRdb table, and some are missing; sequencing was by immunoSEQ multiplex PCR. The sample lists about 75,000 clones, 83% occurring once. This sample comprised CD4+ T cells from peripheral blood, obtained after recovery from COVID-19. All receptors come from a human donor who had COVID-19. Each CDR3 is given with its conserved first and last residue. The D gene is left open where the match is weak. Size tells how often a clone was seen (once, few, many) or the class of an expanded clone, and some rows leave it out.

TRBJ2-7,.,TRBV7-9,TRBD1,CASSLPGGGTGEQYF,TGTGCCAGCAGCTTACCCGGTGGGGGGACAGGCGAGCAGTACTTC
TRBJ1-2,.,TRBV29-1,.,CSVRDLEVRDGYTF,TGCAGCGTCCGCGACTTGGAAGTCAGGGATGGCTACACCTTC
TRBJ1-4,.,TRBV7-8,.,CASNGGNDGKLFF,TGTGCCAGCAACGGAGGGAATGACGGAAAACTGTTTTTT
TRBJ2-3,.,TRBV11-3,TRBD2,CASSLDQRGADTQYF,TGTGCCAGCAGCTTAGATCAGCGGGGGGCAGATACGCAGTATTTT
TRBJ1-2,.,TRBV5-1,.,CASRDSPTNYGYTF,TGCGCCAGCAGGGACAGCCCAACTAACTATGGCTACACCTTC
TRBJ2-1,.,TRBV7-2,.,CASSLATGSGEQFF,TGTGCCAGCAGCTTAGCCACAGGGTCCGGTGAGCAGTTCTTC
TRBJ1-6,.,TRBV7-2,.,CASSLEGDQNSPLHF,TGTGCCAGCAGCTTAGAGGGTGATCAGAATTCACCCCTCCACTTT
TRBJ2-2,few,TRBV7-2,.,CASRSRGAESGELFF,TGTGCCAGTCGATCTAGGGGAGCGGAGTCCGGGGAGCTGTTTTTT
TRBJ2-5,.,TRBV11-2,.,CASSLSTGRWETQYF,TGTGCCAGCAGCTTATCCACAGGGCGGTGGGAGACCCAGTACTTC
TRBJ2-7,.,TRBV7-9,.,CASSPRTGTYEQYF,TGTGCCAGCAGCCCTCGGACTGGGACTTACGAGCAGTACTTC
TRBJ1-1,.,TRBV2,TRBD1,CASSGTGFGAFF,TGTGCCAGCAGTGGGACAGGGTTCGGAGCTTTCTTT